This is a list of T cell receptor beta chains from one sample in a study of OX40 agonist ivuxolimab in advanced cancers. The method was immunoSEQ multiplex PCR; TCRdb's version includes in-frame clones alone and lacks a portion of them. The sample carries nearly 80,000 clones, approximately 85% recorded once. The material sequenced was CD4+ or CD8+ T cells sorted from blood, taken in a trial of the OX40 agonist ivuxolimab. The receptors here all came from an adult with an advanced solid tumor such as melanoma, head and neck, liver or kidney cancer. The CDR3 runs from the conserved cysteine through the conserved F or W. Fields, in order: clone size, D gene, J gene, V gene, CDR3 DNA, CDR3 protein. A D gene is named only where the DNA matches it firmly. Size is stated for part of the rows, as once, few or many counts, or as a class when the clone is expanded.

NA	NA	TRBJ2-2	TRBV7-7	TGTGCTAGCAGGGAGGGGGCATTGGACACCGGGGAGCTGTTTTTT	CASREGALDTGELFF
NA	NA	TRBJ2-7	TRBV11-2	TGTGCCAGCAGCTTAGACGCATTCTCCTACGAGCAGTACTTC	CASSLDAFSYEQYF
NA	NA	TRBJ2-7	TRBV28	TGTGCCATCAACGAACCGTCGAGGGACTCCACCTACGAGCAGTACTTC	CAINEPSRDSTYEQYF
NA	NA	TRBJ2-1	TRBV21-1	TGTGCCAGCAGCAAAGAGACTAACCTTTATGAGCAGTTCTTC	CASSKETNLYEQFF
NA	NA	TRBJ2-7	TRBV20-1	TGCAGTGCTAGCTATTCCTTAAGGCAGTACTTC	CSASYSLRQYF
NA	NA	TRBJ1-3	TRBV18	TGTGCCAGCTCGGCGACAGGAGCCGAGGGAACCACCATATATTTT	CASSATGAEGTTIYF
NA	NA	TRBJ2-2	TRBV5-5	TGTGCCAGCAGCTTGTACCTTGGGCAGAACACCGGGGAGCTGTTTTTT	CASSLYLGQNTGELFF
NA	NA	TRBJ2-4	TRBV28	TGTGCCAGCACCCCCGGTGGGGAACTAGCCAAAAACATTCAGTACTTC	CASTPGGELAKNIQYF
NA	NA	TRBJ1-1	TRBV7-9	TGTGCCAGCAGCGTCATGAACACTGAAGCTTTCTTT	CASSVMNTEAFF
NA	NA	TRBJ2-3	TRBV7-3	TGTGCCAGCAGCTTAGTCGGGAGTGGCACAGATACGCAGTATTTT	CASSLVGSGTDTQYF
NA	NA	TRBJ2-1	TRBV9	TGTGCCAGCAGCGTAATGACGTACAATGAGCAGTTCTTC	CASSVMTYNEQFF
many	TRBD2	TRBJ2-7	TRBV7-3	TGTGCCAGCAGACTACCCGGACTAGCGACGATCTACGAGCAGTACTTC	CASRLPGLATIYEQYF
NA	NA	TRBJ2-2	TRBV19	TGTGCCAGTAGTCTCGGGGAAACCGGGGAGCTGTTTTTT	CASSLGETGELFF
NA	TRBD1	TRBJ1-5	TRBV4-1	TGCGCCAGCAGCCTCCTCCTGGACAGGCTGTATAGCAATCAGCCCCAGCATTTT	CASSLLLDRLYSNQPQHF
NA	NA	TRBJ1-4	TRBV28	TGTGCCAGCTGGGGACTAACTAATGAAAAACTGTTTTTT	CASWGLTNEKLFF
NA	TRBD1	TRBJ2-1	TRBV11-3	TGTGCCAGCAGTCCAACCGACAGGGGCTTCTACAATGAGCAGTTCTTC	CASSPTDRGFYNEQFF
NA	NA	TRBJ2-7	TRBV19	TGTGCCAGTAGTATAGATATGGGGGAGGACGAGCAGTACTTC	CASSIDMGEDEQYF
NA	TRBD2	TRBJ2-3	TRBV11-2	TGTGCCAGCAGCTTAGTTGCGAGCGGGAGAACAGATACGCAGTATTTT	CASSLVASGRTDTQYF
few	TRBD2	TRBJ2-3	TRBV7-9	TGTGCCAGCAGCAAGGGACTAGCGTTCACAGATACGCAGTATTTT	CASSKGLAFTDTQYF
NA	NA	TRBJ1-2	TRBV19	TGTGCCAGTAGTATAGCCACAGGGCCGAACTATGGCTACACCTTC	CASSIATGPNYGYTF
NA	NA	TRBJ1-2	TRBV5-6	TGTGCCAGCAGTACCGGTGAGAAGGTCTATGGCTACACCTTC	CASSTGEKVYGYTF
few	NA	TRBJ1-1	TRBV5-1	TGCGCCAGCAGCGCCGACACTGAAGCTTTCTTT	CASSADTEAFF
NA	NA	TRBJ2-1	TRBV13	TGTGCCAGCAATAACGGATACTCCTACAATGAGCAGTTCTTC	CASNNGYSYNEQFF
NA	NA	TRBJ2-7	TRBV2	TGTGCCAGCAGTGACTCAGAAGACGAGCAGTACTTC	CASSDSEDEQYF
NA	NA	TRBJ2-2	TRBV7-9	TGTGCCAGCAGCCTCCCGGACTACCAAGGTATCGGGGAGCTGTTTTTT	CASSLPDYQGIGELFF
NA	NA	TRBJ2-5	TRBV6-6	TGTGCCAGCAGTCAACCGCCAGTCGAAGAGACCCAGTACTTC	CASSQPPVEETQYF
NA	TRBD1	TRBJ2-5	TRBV11-2	TGTGCCAGCAGCCGTTGGACAGGGGGGATAGAGACCCAGTACTTC	CASSRWTGGIETQYF
NA	NA	TRBJ2-2	TRBV9	TGTGCCAGCAGCGAACCACTAGGGAGGGAGCTGTTTTTT	CASSEPLGRELFF
NA	TRBD1	TRBJ2-7	TRBV19	TGTGCCAGTAGTATCGGGACAGGGGTTGGCTACGAGCAGTACTTC	CASSIGTGVGYEQYF
NA	NA	TRBJ2-7	TRBV7-3	TGTGCCAGCAGCTCGGACAGCTCCTACGAGCAGTACTTC	CASSSDSSYEQYF
NA	NA	TRBJ2-2	TRBV5-8	TGTGCCAGCAGCTTGAATCCCTACACCGGGGAGCTGTTTTTT	CASSLNPYTGELFF
NA	TRBD2	TRBJ2-5	TRBV7-8	TGTGCCAGCAGCGCTCTACTAGCGGGAGGAGAGACCCAGTACTTC	CASSALLAGGETQYF
NA	TRBD2	TRBJ2-7	TRBV14	TGTGCCAGCAGCCAAGATTTTAGGGGACTATTCGAGCAGTACTTC	CASSQDFRGLFEQYF
NA	NA	TRBJ2-3	TRBV9	TGTGCCAGCAGCGTAGGAGGGGCCCCAGTTATCACAGATACGCAGTATTTT	CASSVGGAPVITDTQYF
NA	NA	TRBJ2-7	TRBV19	TGTGCCAGTAGTATCGGGCGGGACTCCTACGAGCAGTACTTC	CASSIGRDSYEQYF
NA	NA	TRBJ2-1	TRBV20-1	TGCAGTGCATGGACGAACAATGAGCAGTTCTTC	CSAWTNNEQFF
NA	NA	TRBJ2-4	TRBV28	TGTGCCAGCCAGGGAAACATTCAGTACTTC	CASQGNIQYF